This paragraph covers one TCR beta chain sequence. Going by frequency alone, this clone is medium-sized (0.01 to 0.1%); a count is unavailable. Its antigen remains unidentified. Synovial samples were synovial fluid collected alongside matched peripheral blood from each patient with active arthritis. TCR repertoires were obtained from about 11 juvenile idiopathic arthritis patients with active disease who had not reached inactive disease, of whom 3 were polyarticular and 8 were oligoarticular. A median age of approximately 12 years (range 2.4-22.9) and a median disease duration of 7 years (range 0.2-19.1) were recorded for the TCR-sequenced patients. FOXP3 TSDR demethylation in synovial Treg cells was comparable to that in blood Treg cells and healthy-donor Treg cells, which supports bona fide regulatory lineage commitment. The samples for TCR repertoire analysis were obtained at two Italian centres.

The library relied on the immunoSEQ multiplex PCR assay. Adaptive Biotechnologies carried out the TCRbeta CDR3 sequencing. The paper's data handling went like this. Repertoire similarity was assessed using the Chao-modified Jaccard index and the median clonotype overlap from 200 random subsamples at equal sample size. The similarity analyses were based on either productive nucleotide sequences or amino acid sequences translated in silico. Hierarchical clustering with single linkage and t-SNE based on Chao-modified Jaccard distances were applied for the comparison of repertoires. Repertoire diversity was quantified with the Renyi index, after sample size normalisation, across a range of alpha values. The immuneACCESS repertoire file appears here via TCRdb, limited to in-frame rearrangements. These files lack a portion of the clones; in checked studies, under half of the deficit traces to unresolved V genes, and the cause of the others is not known. V and J calls and clone size are copied from that table; D and trimming were computed from the DNA. The table for this sample lists under 3,500 clones. About 11% of the sample rests with the top ten.

This entry is derived from a study of synovial regulatory T cells in juvenile arthritis (dated by TCRdb to the mid-2010s). At the level of the whole study: Among the sequenced patients, three were classified as therapy-naive, methotrexate plus infliximab was given to one, methotrexate was given to five or six, and treatment information was unavailable for one. Effector T cell subsets were also sequenced in this cohort for comparisons, but the Treg dataset alone covers only blood and synovial fluid Treg cells. TCRbeta CDR3 repertoires of blood iaTreg cells, other blood Treg cells and synovial fluid Treg cells from matched patient samples were compared in the study. Treg and Teff subsets from 10 or so JIA patients with active disease were included in the TCR repertoire comparisons. Points the paper makes about the study in general: Synovial Treg cells shared more CDR3 sequences with iaTreg cells than with other blood Treg cells; Chao-Jaccard similarity confirmed closer relation. iaTreg TCR repertoires were largely private across patients and partially overlapped with synovial Teff and blood CPL repertoires.

Taken from the germline V gene, the CDR1 and CDR2 loops are MDHEN and SYDVKM. Counted from cysteine to phenylalanine, this CDR3 has 15 amino acids. There is no recorded DNA. The V gene is TRBV28 and the J gene is TRBJ2-7. The clonotype was recovered from a donor aged 2-30 years with juvenile idiopathic arthritis. Sample: Treg cells from the synovium. The CDR3 corresponds to CAIPRVGVQGYEQYF. Reference TRBV28 and TRBJ2-7 genes cover what lies past the CDR3, so the full variable domain is DVKVTQSSRYLVKRTGEKVFLECVQDMDHENMFWYRQDPGLGLRLIYFSYDVKMKEKGDIPEGYSVSREKKERFSLILESASTNQTSMYLCAIPRVGVQGYEQYFGPGTRLTVT.